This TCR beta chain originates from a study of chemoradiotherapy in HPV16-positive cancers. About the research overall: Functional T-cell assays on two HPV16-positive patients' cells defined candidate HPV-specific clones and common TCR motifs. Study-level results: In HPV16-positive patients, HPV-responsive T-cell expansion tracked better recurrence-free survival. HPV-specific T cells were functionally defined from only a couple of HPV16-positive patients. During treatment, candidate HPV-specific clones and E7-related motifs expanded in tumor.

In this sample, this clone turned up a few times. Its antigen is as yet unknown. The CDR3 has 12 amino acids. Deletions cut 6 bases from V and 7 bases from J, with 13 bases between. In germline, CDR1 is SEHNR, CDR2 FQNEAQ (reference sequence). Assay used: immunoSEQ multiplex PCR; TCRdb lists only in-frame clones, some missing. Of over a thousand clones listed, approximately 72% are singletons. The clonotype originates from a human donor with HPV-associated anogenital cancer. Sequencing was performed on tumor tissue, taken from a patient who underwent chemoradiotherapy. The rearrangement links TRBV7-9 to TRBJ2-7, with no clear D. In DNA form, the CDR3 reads TGTGCCAGCAGTTATTTCTTCAGAGAGCAGTACTTC. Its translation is CASSYFFREQYF.